The sequence of this T cell receptor beta chain was determined in a study of T cell responses to AZD1222 COVID-19 vaccine. Study-wide points: Donor demographics were predominantly white British with a female majority; clonal diversity may be underestimated. The number of AZD1222 recipients seropositive at baseline was only 5 to 7. All repertoire sampling was performed exclusively after the peak T cell response.

Clones were sequenced by immunoSEQ multiplex PCR, and TCRdb holds only the in-frame ones, with some missing. The sample carries over 100,000 clones, around nine tenths recorded once. As regards this clone: Its antigen is as yet unknown.

The receptor comes from an adult who received the MenACWY meningococcal vaccine as a control. Sample: peripheral blood, taken 28 days after the second dose of the MenACWY control vaccine.

The CDR3 nucleotides read TGTGCCAGCAGCTTGGAGTGGGGGAGCTATGGCTACACCTTC. Its protein product is CASSLEWGSYGYTF. This sequence joins TRBV5-5 and TRBJ1-2; a possible D gene is TRBD1 (5 bases). CDR1 is SGHKS and CDR2 is YYEKEE in the germline V gene (reference sequence). The CDR3 is made up of 14 amino acids. The ends were cut back, 0 bases at V and 4 bases at J, with 10 bases in the middle.